These 25 T cell receptor beta chains were all obtained from the same sample, sequenced in a study of long-term antiretroviral therapy in people with HIV. The assay used was immunoSEQ (version v3.0), run at survey level. Sequencing was performed with immunoSEQ multiplex PCR; in TCRdb, only in-frame clones are kept and a portion is missing. The sample includes fewer than 25,000 clones, 80% to 90% of them seen just once. The sample consisted of unsorted PBMCs, taken 1.9 years after starting antiretroviral therapy. The receptors originated from a woman in her forties or fifties with HIV.

This chain uses TRBV19 with TRBJ1-4, with 7 bases identical to TRBD1. The trim removed 6 bases at V and 3 bases at J, leaving 4 bases unmatched. Germline assignment: CDR1 LNHDA and CDR2 SQIVND (reference sequence). The CDR3 extends over 14 amino acids. Here the CDR3 reads CASSGDSSNEKLFF. CDR3 bases: TGTGCCAGTAGCGGGGACAGTTCTAATGAAAAACTGTTTTTT. Full variable domain (remainder filled in from reference TRBV19 and TRBJ1-4): DGGITQSPKYLFRKEGQNVTLSCEQNLNHDAMYWYRQDPGQGLRLIYYSQIVNDFQKGDIAEGYSVSREKKESFPLTVTSAQKNPTAFYLCASSGDSSNEKLFFGSGTQLSVL.

The chain couples TRBV28 to TRBJ2-7; 9 positions match TRBD1. The CDR3 runs to 16 residues. Trimming removed 6 bases from V and 5 bases from J; junction bases left unmatched: 14. Germline loops: CDR1 MDHEN, CDR2 SYDVKM. The CDR3 region has the DNA TGTGCCAGCAGCCTACCCCTGGGACAGGGAAGCGACGAGCAGTACTTC. Residues: CASSLPLGQGSDEQYF.

The rearrangement joins TRBV19 to TRBJ1-2, with D possibly TRBD1 on 6 matching bases. V gave up 4 bases and J gave up 0 bases, with 15 bases separating them. This CDR3 contains 16 residues. Germline V gene lookup returns CDR1 LNHDA and CDR2 SQIVND (reference sequence). In nucleotides, the CDR3 is TGTGCCAGTAGTACTGACGGACAGTATTCTAACTATGGCTACACCTTC. It codes for CASSTDGQYSNYGYTF.

V gene TRBV5-1 combines with J gene TRBJ2-1; perhaps TRBD1 as D (6 bases). This CDR3 is built from 14 residues. Trimming removed 0 bases at V and 8 bases at J, with 12 bases between. Germline V lookup: CDR1 SGHRS, CDR2 YFSETQ. The CDR3: CASSLAQGSDEQFF. The CDR3 region has the DNA TGCGCCAGCAGCTTGGCCCAGGGGTCGGATGAGCAGTTCTTC.

The chain combines TRBV5-5 with TRBJ2-5; D is perhaps TRBD2 (6 bases). This CDR3 has 15 residues. The germline V gene encodes CDR1 SGHKS and CDR2 YYEKEE (reference sequence). Trimming took off 4 bases at V and 2 bases at J, with 15 bases between the two ends. In DNA form, the CDR3 reads TGTGCCAGCAGCCTATTGGGGGGTGGGCAAGAGACCCAGTACTTC. Amino acid sequence: CASSLLGGGQETQYF.

A few counts support this clone. V usage is TRBV29-1 and J usage is TRBJ1-5; tentatively, D is TRBD1 (5 bases). The V end lost 3 bases, the J end lost 0 bases, and 6 bases lay between the germline ends. This CDR3 contains 13 residues. CDR1 is SQVTM, CDR2 ANQGSEA, per germline. CDR3 DNA sequence: TGCAGCGTTGAGACAGATAGCAATCAGCCCCAGCATTTT. As protein: CSVETDSNQPQHF.

The chain has TRBV30 and TRBJ2-7, with no clear D. Trimming cost V 0 bases and J 2 bases, with 8 bases left between them. The length of the CDR3 is 13 residues. Germline assignment: CDR1 GTSNPN and CDR2 SVGIG (reference sequence). As DNA, the CDR3 is TGTGCCTGGAGTGTACATGGAACCTACGAGCAGTACTTC. This gives the protein CAWSVHGTYEQYF.

This chain uses TRBV19 with TRBJ1-6; no reliable D call. The CDR3 has 13 residues. Trimming shortened V by 7 bases and J by 10 bases, and 14 bases separated the two germline ends. Germline CDR1 LNHDA, CDR2 SQIVND (reference sequence). The CDR3 coding sequence is TGTGCCAGTAAGCGGGTCCCGGGGTCACCCCTCCACTTT. Translation gives CASKRVPGSPLHF.

The chain combines TRBV9 with TRBJ2-5; D unclear. Deletions cut 0 bases from V and 5 bases from J, with 14 bases between. The CDR3 totals 15 residues. From germline, CDR1 is SGDLS and CDR2 YYNGEE. The CDR3 loop is CASSVAPTEEETQYF. The CDR3 DNA sequence: TGTGCCAGCAGCGTAGCCCCCACCGAAGAGGAGACCCAGTACTTC. The variable domain in full, with the rest retrieved from reference TRBV9 and TRBJ2-5, is DSGVTQTPKHLITATGQRVTLRCSPRSGDLSVYWYQQSLDQGLQFLIQYYNGEERAKGNILERFSAQQFPDLHSELNLSSLELGDSALYFCASSVAPTEEETQYFGPGTRLLVL.

The genes are TRBV28 and TRBJ1-2, with a weak D call TRBD1 (5 bases). The CDR3 covers 11 residues. Trimming removed 5 bases at V and 7 bases at J, with 8 bases between. Germline CDR1 MDHEN, CDR2 SYDVKM. CDR3 amino acids: CASSAGGGYTF. The CDR3 DNA is TGTGCCAGCAGTGCCGGGGGTGGCTACACCTTC.

V gene TRBV4-3 combines with J gene TRBJ2-5; D is possibly TRBD1 or TRBD2 (5 bases each). In germline, CDR1 is LGHNA, CDR2 YSLEER. The CDR3 covers 16 residues. The V end was cut by 0 bases, the J end by 4 bases, with 15 bases between. In nucleotides, the CDR3 is TGCGCCAGCAGCCAAGACGCCGGGGCAGGGCGAGAGACCCAGTACTTC. Amino acid sequence: CASSQDAGAGRETQYF.

V gene TRBV11-2 combines with J gene TRBJ2-7; D is uncertain. Germline V gene lookup returns CDR1 SGHAT and CDR2 FQNNGV. The V gene lost 6 bases and the J gene lost 0 bases, with 15 bases spanning the gap. This CDR3 spans 15 amino acids. CDR3 region: CASSRPPWSSYEQYF. Here the CDR3 DNA reads TGTGCCAGCAGTCGACCCCCGTGGAGCTCCTACGAGCAGTACTTC.

The chain recombines TRBV7-2 with TRBJ2-5, with TRBD1 matching over 7 bases. Trimming removed 1 base from V and 2 bases from J; junction bases left unmatched: 7. CDR1 is SGHTA, CDR2 FQGNSA, per germline. The CDR3 has 16 residues. In DNA form, the CDR3 reads TGTGCCAGCAGCTTAGGGCCCGGGACAGAGCAAGAGACCCAGTACTTC. Translating it yields CASSLGPGTEQETQYF.

This rearrangement joins TRBV4-1 to TRBJ2-7; 14 bases line up with TRBD2. Germline CDR1 and CDR2: MGHRA and YSYEKL. With 3 bases clipped from V and 4 bases from J, the junction kept 5 bases outside the gene matches. CDR3 size: 16 residues. The CDR3 DNA follows: TGCGCCAGCAGCCATTTTAGGACTAGCGGGGGGTACGAGCAGTACTTC. Translated, it gives CASSHFRTSGGYEQYF.

The chain uses TRBV28 and TRBJ2-1; either TRBD1 or TRBD2 may fit D (5 bases each). The ends were cut back, 6 bases at V and 0 bases at J, with 21 bases in the middle. Germline CDR1 reads MDHEN; CDR2 reads SYDVKM. CDR3 length equals 18 residues. In nucleotides, the CDR3 is TGTGCCAGCAGCTACCGGGACGTTTCATCGAGCTCCTACAATGAGCAGTTCTTC. Amino acid sequence: CASSYRDVSSSSYNEQFF.

V gene TRBV7-7 combines with J gene TRBJ2-5; D might be TRBD2 (5 bases). The CDR3 is 13 amino acids. Trimming removed 5 bases from V and 7 bases from J, with 14 bases in between. Germline CDR1 SSHAT, CDR2 FNYEAQ (reference sequence). The DNA for the CDR3 is TGTGCCAGCAGCACAACTAGTCCCGGGACCCAGTACTTC. Amino acids: CASSTTSPGTQYF.

V usage is TRBV4-3 and J usage is TRBJ2-4; D is perhaps TRBD2 (7 bases). The CDR3 is 15 residues long. V was trimmed by 3 bases and J by 0 bases, leaving 9 bases between them. Germline CDR1 reads LGHNA; CDR2 reads YSLEER. CDR3 bases: TGCGCCAGCAGCCAGGGGGGGCTAGCCAAAAACATTCAGTACTTC. Translated, it gives CASSQGGLAKNIQYF.

Points on this clone: One end of the junction fails to match germline, which may point to a read error. J is TRBJ2-5 and V is TRBV13; TRBD1 aligns across 9 bases. The CDR3 totals 15 residues. CDR1 is PRHDT and CDR2 is FYEKMQ in the germline V gene (reference sequence). CDR3 in DNA: TGTGCCAGCAGCACGGACAGGGGAAAGCAAGAGACCCAGCACTTC. This gives the protein CASSTDRGKQETQHF.

The chain is built from TRBV5-5 and TRBJ2-6; the D is unclear. CDR3 length: 15 residues. V dropped 1 base and J dropped 0 bases, with 5 bases sitting between them. Germline V gene data show CDR1 as SGHKS and CDR2 as YYEKEE (reference sequence). The CDR3 loop reads CASSLSGSGANVLTF. The DNA for the CDR3 is TGTGCCAGCAGCTTGTCAGGCTCTGGGGCCAACGTCCTGACTTTC.

This chain uses TRBV4-1 with TRBJ2-7; D unresolved. Germline V gene lookup returns CDR1 MGHRA and CDR2 YSYEKL. V lost 3 bases, J lost 10 bases, and 13 bases lay in between. The CDR3 is 12 residues long. CDR3 amino acids: CASSHPEATQYF. In DNA, the CDR3 is TGCGCCAGCAGCCATCCTGAGGCTACCCAGTACTTC.

This clone has only one observation. The chain recombines TRBV10-3 with TRBJ1-6; no clear D. This CDR3 is built from 14 residues. CDR1 ENHRY and CDR2 SYGVKD come from the germline V gene. Deletions cut 0 bases from V and 10 bases from J, with 10 bases between. Written as DNA, the CDR3 is TGTGCCATCAGTGAGTCAACGGAGAGATCACCCCTCCACTTT. Amino acid sequence: CAISESTERSPLHF.

The V gene is TRBV7-2, the J gene TRBJ1-3; D not resolved. V was cut by 10 bases and J by 0 bases, with 10 bases left in between. This CDR3 is built from 13 residues. Germline CDR1 SGHTA, CDR2 FQGNSA. CDR3 sequence: CATKQLSGNTIYF. The CDR3 DNA reads as TGTGCCACGAAGCAACTCTCTGGAAACACCATATATTTT.

V gene TRBV7-3 combines with J gene TRBJ2-2; 11 positions match TRBD2. The CDR3 covers 17 residues. Germline V CDR1 and CDR2: SGHTA, FQGTGA. V shed 3 bases, J shed 2 bases, and the junction held 5 bases outside the gene matches. CDR3: CASSFASGGPNTGELFF. CDR3 DNA: TGTGCCAGCAGCTTTGCTAGCGGGGGGCCTAACACCGGGGAGCTGTTTTTT. Drawing the rest from reference TRBV7-3 and TRBJ2-2, the complete variable domain is GAGVSQTPSNKVTEKGKYVELRCDPISGHTALYWYRQSLGQGPEFLIYFQGTGAADDSGLPNDRFFAVRPEGSVSTLKIQRTERGDSAVYLCASSFASGGPNTGELFFGEGSRLTVL.

The chain recombines TRBV4-3 with TRBJ1-6, with D possibly being TRBD1 (5 bases). The CDR3 has 14 residues. Deletions cut 6 bases from V and 7 bases from J, with 13 bases between. The germline gives CDR1 LGHNA, CDR2 YSLEER. The CDR3 reads CASRPGDRNSPLHF. The CDR3 bases are TGCGCCAGCAGACCGGGGGACCGCAATTCACCCCTCCACTTT.

The chain is built from TRBV4-1 and TRBJ2-6; maybe TRBD1 (6 bases). The germline CDR1 and CDR2 sequences are MGHRA and YSYEKL. The CDR3 has 17 residues. Trimming left V 6 bases short and J 0 bases short, with 15 bases between. DNA of the CDR3: TGCGCCAGCAGGCGGACAGAAACCTCCTCTGGGGCCAACGTCCTGACTTTC. Translation: CASRRTETSSGANVLTF.